This entry is about one T cell receptor beta chain. This sample is part of a study of blood T cell repertoires in COVID-19. Overall study context: The United States, Italy and Spain provided the acute and convalescent COVID-19 samples. PBMCs, B-cell-depleted T cells, or T cells provided the cDNA or gDNA that made up the material.

Authors' data handling: Cell counts per sample came from amplifying reference gene primers. Generated by immunoSEQ multiplex PCR, the TCRdb table keeps only in-frame clones and is missing some. V and J calls and clone size are copied from that table; D and trimming were computed from the DNA. This sample yields about 220,000 clones, of which around 80% are seen a single time; approximately 2% belongs to the top ten. Germline lookup yields CDR1 SGHRS and CDR2 YFSETQ. Trimming pared 5 bases from V and 1 base from J, leaving 12 bases between. This CDR3 spans 15 amino acids. Sample: peripheral blood. The receptor was isolated from a man in his forties or fifties who had recovered from COVID-19. The J gene is TRBJ1-4, the V gene TRBV5-1; no clear D. CDR3 in DNA: TGCGCCAGCAGAGAGGGTTATATAACTAATGAAAAACTGTTTTTT. This gives the protein CASREGYITNEKLFF.